These 2 T cell receptor beta chains share one sample of origin, sequenced in a study of immune cell composition in non-small cell lung cancer. Repertoires were generated with immunoSEQ multiplex PCR, while TCRdb's copy carries only in-frame clones and drops some. This table holds 15,000 or so clones, around 80% found once. The normal lung sample lay at least 3 cm, and maximally far, from the tumour. This sample also belongs to another study, concerning CD4 T cells in lung cancer.

Material for sequencing was non-adjacent lung tissue. Receptor source: a human donor with non-small cell lung cancer.

The rearrangement joins TRBV7-9 to TRBJ2-3; the match to TRBD2 covers 11 bases. With V trimmed by 1 base and J by 6 bases, 9 bases remained unmatched. Germline-derived CDR1 and CDR2 are SEHNR and FQNEAQ (reference sequence). The CDR3 covers 17 residues. CDR3 region: CASSLGGLAAFADTQYF. The CDR3, as DNA: TGTGCCAGCAGCTTAGGGGGACTAGCGGCTTTCGCGGATACGCAGTATTTT. Filled out from reference TRBV7-9 and TRBJ2-3, the complete variable domain reads DTGVSQNPRHKITKRGQNVTFRCDPISEHNRLYWYRQTLGQGPEFLTYFQNEAQLEKSRLLSDRFSAERPKGSFSTLEIQRTEQGDSAMYLCASSLGGLAAFADTQYFGPGTRLTVL.

As for this clone: One end of the junction fails to match germline, which may point to a read error. This rearrangement joins TRBV7-3 to TRBJ1-2; the match to TRBD1 covers 7 bases. Germline V gives CDR1 SGHTA, CDR2 FQGTGA. CDR3 size: 14 residues. The CDR3 loop is CASRSPGQSYAYTF. The CDR3, as DNA: TGTGCCAGCAGATCCCCGGGACAGTCCTATGCCTACACCTTC. The full variable domain, in which reference TRBV7-3 and TRBJ1-2 provide the parts outside the CDR3, is GAGVSQTPSNKVTEKGKYVELRCDPISGHTALYWYRQSLGQGPEFLIYFQGTGAADDSGLPNDRFFAVRPEGSVSTLKIQRTERGDSAVYLCASRSPGQSYAYTFGSGTRLTVV.